Described below is a single TCR beta chain sequence and its context. The target antigen is unknown. These data belong to a study of post-analysis software for immune sequencing data. Overall study: The courses of disease that were included comprised relapsing-remitting, secondary progressive and progressive-relapsing multiple sclerosis.

CDR1 MNHEY and CDR2 SVGAGI come from the germline V gene. There are 15 residues in the CDR3. The J segment lost 3 bases and the V segment lost 6 bases, leaving 7 bases of the junction unmatched. The study, taken as a whole, reports: In patients, TRBV5-6, TRBV5-1 and TRBV20-1 belonged to about five TRBV segments found more frequently than in controls. Strong same-batch co-clustering of samples appeared with F measure clustering. Significantly lower normalized Chao1 diversity was found in patients with multiple sclerosis relative to controls.

Tagging with unique molecular identifiers was a feature of the TCR beta cDNA libraries. T cells numbering about 0.9 to 11 million gave rise to around 460,000 cDNA molecules. From the PCR reads, TCRdb called clonotypes with MiXCR, one entry per CDR3 protein. The table has 350,000 to 450,000 distinct CDR3 sequences, approximately 38% seen once. This chain uses TRBV6-5 with TRBJ1-5; 8 bases agree with TRBD1. Sequenced input: blood. The receptor was isolated from a girl aged 2-9 years with multiple sclerosis. The CDR3 nucleotides are TGTGCCAGCAGCACTGACAGGGGTTCCAATCAGCCCCAGCATTTT. This codes for CASSTDRGSNQPQHF.